Sequencing of this T cell receptor beta chain was carried out in a study of lymphopenia after photon versus proton radiotherapy. Study conclusions and caveats: Oligoclonal CD8+ Temra expansion after nadir drove photon patients' diversity drop.

The data were produced by immunoSEQ multiplex PCR, yet TCRdb's version contains in-frame clones alone and is incomplete. This table has fewer than 20,000 clones, 80% to 95% appearing once. A note on this clone: Its antigen remains unidentified.

The V and J ends lost 6 bases and 5 bases, in that order; junction bases with no gene match: 5. CDR1 ENHRY and CDR2 SYGVKD come from the germline V gene. The CDR3 covers 13 residues. The TCR was taken from a woman in her 40s with cholangiocarcinoma. The V gene is TRBV10-3, the J gene TRBJ1-1; TRBD1 agrees at 8 bases. The sample here was peripheral blood, taken from a patient treated with photon-based radiotherapy. The CDR3 sequence: CAIRQGEGTEAFF. CDR3 nucleotide sequence: TGTGCCATCAGACAGGGGGAGGGAACTGAAGCTTTCTTT.